These T cell receptor beta chains were read from a single sample in a study of tumor-infiltrating lymphocytes in primary liver carcinoma. A single record per CDR3 protein comes from TCRdb applying MiXCR to the multiplex PCR reads. This table holds 80,000 to 100,000 distinct CDR3 sequences, around 70% found once. The sequencing sample was made of tumor-adjacent normal liver tissue. These receptors came from a man aged 40-55 years with primary liver carcinoma and hepatitis B virus infection. Each CDR3 is given with its conserved first and last residue. D genes are given only for firm matches. The size of a clone is reported for some rows only, either as once, few or many, or as a class for expanded clones.

d_gene: NA; len: 13; abundance: NA; j_gene: TRBJ1-1; v_gene: TRBV7-3; CDR3aa: CAGSMGGLTEAFF; CDR3nt: TGTGCCGGCAGCATGGGGGGGCTCACTGAAGCCTTCTTT
d_gene: NA; len: 16; abundance: NA; j_gene: TRBJ2-5; v_gene: TRBV11-2; CDR3aa: CASRSPDSAHQETQYF; CDR3nt: TGTGCCAGCAGATCCCCGGACTCGGCCCATCAAGAGACCCAATATTTC
d_gene: NA; len: 13; abundance: many; j_gene: TRBJ2-7; v_gene: TRBV4-1; CDR3aa: CASSQGGHYEQYF; CDR3nt: TGCGCCAGCAGCCAAGGGGGACACTACGAGCAGTACTTC
d_gene: NA; len: 15; abundance: few; j_gene: TRBJ2-7; v_gene: TRBV7-8; CDR3aa: CASSLGSQGGHEQYF; CDR3nt: TGTGCCAGCAGCTTAGGGTCCCAGGGTGGGCACGAGCAGTACTTC
d_gene: NA; len: 15; abundance: NA; j_gene: TRBJ2-3; v_gene: TRBV4-1; CDR3aa: CAIRQEPRGTDTQYF; CDR3nt: TGCGCCATCAGACAAGAGCCTAGAGGCACAGATACGCAGTATTTT
d_gene: NA; len: 16; abundance: NA; j_gene: TRBJ2-7; v_gene: TRBV11-2; CDR3aa: CASSSFPRLRSHEKYF; CDR3nt: TGTGCCAGCAGCTCTTTCCCGCGACTGAGGTCCCACGAGAAGTACTTC
d_gene: TRBD2; len: 15; abundance: NA; j_gene: TRBJ2-7; v_gene: TRBV11-2; CDR3aa: CASSLVLAGKHERYF; CDR3nt: TGTGCCAGCAGCTTAGTATTAGCGGGAAAACACGAGCGGTACTTC
d_gene: NA; len: 13; abundance: NA; j_gene: TRBJ1-4; v_gene: TRBV11-2; CDR3aa: CASRRDQVGKLFF; CDR3nt: TGTGCCAGCAGACGTGACCAGGTCGGAAAACTGTTTTTT
d_gene: NA; len: 16; abundance: NA; j_gene: TRBJ1-2; v_gene: TRBV11-2; CDR3aa: CASSLGLTRGAHGYTF; CDR3nt: TGTGCCAGCAGCTTAGGTCTAACAAGGGGAGCCCATGGCTACACCTTC
d_gene: NA; len: 14; abundance: NA; j_gene: TRBJ2-5; v_gene: TRBV10-3; CDR3aa: CAISLGDGQETQYF; CDR3nt: TGTGCCATCAGCCTAGGGGACGGACAAGAAACCCAGTACTTC
d_gene: TRBD1; len: 14; abundance: many; j_gene: TRBJ2-7; v_gene: TRBV6-5; CDR3aa: CASRGQGVGYEQYF; CDR3nt: TGTGCCAGCAGGGGACAGGGGGTGGGCTACGAGCAGTACTTC
d_gene: TRBD1; len: 16; abundance: NA; j_gene: TRBJ2-1; v_gene: TRBV10-3; CDR3aa: CAISESGDRLYNEQLF; CDR3nt: TGTGCCATCAGTGAGTCGGGGGACAGGCTCTACAATGAGCAACTCTTC
d_gene: NA; len: 15; abundance: many; j_gene: TRBJ2-2; v_gene: TRBV5-8; CDR3aa: CASSLTGRGTGELFF; CDR3nt: TGTGCCAGCAGCTTGACAGGGAGGGGTACCGGGGAGCTGTTTTTT
d_gene: NA; len: 14; abundance: NA; j_gene: TRBJ1-1; v_gene: TRBV28; CDR3aa: CAIPAMGGNTEAFF; CDR3nt: TGTGCCATTCCCGCGATGGGGGGGAATACTGAAGCTTTCTTT
d_gene: TRBD2; len: 18; abundance: many; j_gene: TRBJ2-1; v_gene: TRBV4-1; CDR3aa: CASSQEWLAGGSYNEQFF; CDR3nt: TGCGCCAGCAGCCAAGAGTGGTTGGCGGGAGGCTCCTACAATGAGCAGTTCTTC
d_gene: NA; len: 12; abundance: once; j_gene: TRBJ2-1; v_gene: TRBV11-2; CDR3aa: CDTSPIGNERFF; CDR3nt: TGTGACACGTCGCCGATAGGGAATGAGCGGTTCTTT
d_gene: NA; len: 13; abundance: once; j_gene: TRBJ2-1; v_gene: TRBV7-9; CDR3aa: CARSLDSTNEQFF; CDR3nt: TGTGCCCGCAGCTTGGATTCTACCAATGAGCAGTTTTTC
d_gene: NA; len: 16; abundance: NA; j_gene: TRBJ2-3; v_gene: TRBV20-1; CDR3aa: CSAREDSVGTTDTQYF; CDR3nt: TGCAGTGCTAGAGAGGATAGCGTGGGAACCACAGATACGCAGTATTTT
d_gene: TRBD2; len: 16; abundance: NA; j_gene: TRBJ2-2; v_gene: TRBV7-8; CDR3aa: CTSSPGLAANTGELSF; CDR3nt: TGTACCAGCAGCCCGGGACTAGCGGCGAACACCGGGGAGCTGTCTTTT
d_gene: TRBD2; len: 14; abundance: once; j_gene: TRBJ2-7; v_gene: TRBV11-2; CDR3aa: CASGTPSGDYEQYF; CDR3nt: TGTGCCAGTGGCACCCCTAGCGGGGACTACGAGCAGTACTTC
d_gene: TRBD1; len: 17; abundance: NA; j_gene: TRBJ2-3; v_gene: TRBV10-3; CDR3aa: CAIRRTAGQGAGDMQYF; CDR3nt: TGTGCCATCAGGCGCACTGCCGGACAGGGGGCAGGGGATATGCAGTATTTT
d_gene: NA; len: 14; abundance: few; j_gene: TRBJ2-3; v_gene: TRBV4-1; CDR3aa: CASSQDPLSNTQYF; CDR3nt: TGCGCCAGCAGCCAAGATCCCTTATCAAATACGCAGTATTTT
d_gene: TRBD1; len: 14; abundance: NA; j_gene: TRBJ2-7; v_gene: TRBV5-1; CDR3aa: CAGSLEGQADEQYF; CDR3nt: TGCGCCGGCAGCTTGGAAGGACAGGCGGACGAGCAGTACTTC
d_gene: NA; len: 15; abundance: NA; j_gene: TRBJ1-5; v_gene: TRBV11-2; CDR3aa: CASSLEVGGQGMQHF; CDR3nt: TGTGCCAGCAGCTTAGAGGTTGGGGGTCAGGGTATGCAGCATTTT
d_gene: TRBD1; len: 13; abundance: many; j_gene: TRBJ2-2; v_gene: TRBV5-5; CDR3aa: CASSQDRGGELFF; CDR3nt: TGTGCCAGCAGCCAGGACAGGGGCGGGGAGCTGTTTTTT
d_gene: NA; len: 13; abundance: NA; j_gene: TRBJ2-7; v_gene: TRBV12-3/TRBV12-4; CDR3aa: CASSMTGIYEQYF; CDR3nt: TGTGCCAGCAGTATGACAGGAATCTACGAGCAGTACTTC
d_gene: NA; len: 13; abundance: NA; j_gene: TRBJ2-7; v_gene: TRBV11-2; CDR3aa: CASARGGSYEQYF; CDR3nt: TGTGCCAGCGCCCGGGGCGGCTCCTACGAGCAATACTTC